This entry concerns a single T cell receptor (beta chain). The antigen is not known. Germline V CDR1 and CDR2: SGHRS, YFSETQ. CDR3 size: 15 residues. The germline V and J ends were trimmed by 5 bases and 2 bases, with 15 bases remaining between them. A multiplex PCR was run with 60 Vbeta primers and 13 Jbeta primers. Generated by immunoSEQ multiplex PCR, the TCRdb table keeps only in-frame clones and is missing some. The listing contains around 120,000 clones. This sample is drawn from a study of cytomegalovirus exposure and HLA in healthy donors. Healthy donors of bone marrow made up the group. Whole-study findings and limits: A prior analysis recorded that most TCR beta V segments were productive about 87% or about 30% of the time. Cytomegalovirus status, reportedly, was diagnosed with high specificity and sensitivity by the classifier. Later examination showed HLA-associated TCR beta chains had greater clonal expansion than equally common others.

Material for sequencing was PBMCs. This receptor was taken from a man younger than 35 in good health and CMV-seronegative. V usage is TRBV5-1 and J usage is TRBJ2-3; no clear D. This CDR3 reads CASRSQPIHTDTQYF. CDR3 nucleotides: TGCGCCAGCAGGTCACAGCCTATCCACACAGATACGCAGTATTTT.